Sequencing of this T cell receptor (beta chain) was carried out in a study of T cell changes during pregnancy in multiple sclerosis. A few counts support this clone. In germline, CDR1 is WNHNN, CDR2 SYGVQD (reference sequence). This CDR3 has 13 amino acids. V was clipped by 6 bases and J by 4 bases; unmatched bases: 3. The table came from immunoSEQ multiplex PCR; TCRdb's copy has only in-frame clones and leaves some out. The sample carries about 59,000 clones, over 85% recorded once. The TCR comes from a female donor with multiple sclerosis, enrolled in a pregnancy study. This chain links TRBV10-1 with TRBJ1-1; 9 nucleotides agree with TRBD1. Source: CD8+ T cells from peripheral blood mononuclear cells, taken in the third trimester of pregnancy. The CDR3 sequence is CASRDRGGTEAFF. DNA of the CDR3: TGCGCCAGCAGAGACAGGGGGGGCACTGAAGCTTTCTTT.